A single sample is the source of the 15 T cell receptor beta chains below, sequenced in a study of blood T cell repertoires in COVID-19. Sequencing used immunoSEQ multiplex PCR; TCRdb keeps in-frame clones, though not all of them. The repertoire includes roughly 97,000 clones, around 87% of them detected once, and just under 20% sits in the top ten. Sequenced sample: peripheral blood. These receptors were collected from a human donor in a cohort sampled during active COVID-19.

The chain links TRBV5-3 to TRBJ1-1, with 9 bases fitting TRBD1. TRBV5-3 is marked as an open reading frame, function uncertain. V lost 3 bases, J lost 2 bases, and 23 bases stayed unmatched. The CDR3 is made up of 21 amino acids. The CDR3 sequence: CARSSETPIQGARRINTEAFF. The CDR3 DNA reads TGTGCCAGAAGCTCGGAAACCCCGATACAGGGGGCCAGGAGGATCAACACTGAAGCTTTCTTT.

This chain connects TRBV13 to TRBJ2-1, with D unresolved. The CDR3 loop spans 17 amino acids. Germline V lookup: CDR1 PRHDT, CDR2 FYEKMQ (reference sequence). Trimming cost V 5 bases and J 6 bases, with 23 bases left between them. CDR3 loop: CASSNMDPLIAGNEQFF. The CDR3 DNA reads as TGTGCCAGCAGCAATATGGATCCACTGATCGCAGGCAATGAGCAGTTCTTC.

V and J are TRBV6-1 and TRBJ2-7, with TRBD1 matching over 8 bases. The germline CDR1 and CDR2 sequences are MNHNS and SASEGT. The CDR3 contains 15 residues. V lost 1 base and J lost 5; bases outside the gene matches: 7. CDR3 bases: TGTGCCAGCAGTGAAGGGACAGGGATCAGCCACGAGCAGTACTTC. The encoded protein is CASSEGTGISHEQYF.

The chain combines TRBV6-6 with TRBJ2-5; 9 bases agree with TRBD1. Germline assignment: CDR1 MNHNY and CDR2 SVGAGI (reference sequence). V shed 8 bases and J 4 bases; nucleotides not matched to a gene: 5. The CDR3 totals 13 residues. CDR3 sequence reads: CASGGQGLETQYF. In DNA form, the CDR3 reads TGTGCCAGCGGCGGACAGGGGCTAGAGACCCAGTACTTC.

V is TRBV19 and J is TRBJ2-5; TRBD2 matches 7 bases. The V segment lost 4 bases and the J segment 5 bases; nucleotides outside the gene matches: 7. Germline values: CDR1 LNHDA, CDR2 SQIVND (reference sequence). CDR3 length: 14 residues. The CDR3 reads CASSTGRSDETQYF. The DNA for the CDR3 is TGTGCCAGTAGTACCGGGAGGTCGGATGAGACCCAGTACTTC. The full variable domain, with the rest looked up from reference TRBV19 and TRBJ2-5, is DGGITQSPKYLFRKEGQNVTLSCEQNLNHDAMYWYRQDPGQGLRLIYYSQIVNDFQKGDIAEGYSVSREKKESFPLTVTSAQKNPTAFYLCASSTGRSDETQYFGPGTRLLVL.

The chain employs TRBV29-1 and TRBJ2-1, with TRBD1 identical over 8 bases. This CDR3 is built from 11 residues. Trimming cost V 6 bases and J 9 bases; bases outside gene matches: 4. CDR1 is SQVTM and CDR2 is ANQGSEA in the germline V gene. CDR3 residues: CSVAGGGEQFF. The CDR3 coding sequence is TGCAGCGTGGCAGGGGGCGGTGAGCAGTTCTTC.

The CDR3 loop reads CASSESGRGRLEQYF. In DNA form, the CDR3 reads TGTGCCAGCAGTGAATCGGGCAGGGGGCGCCTCGAGCAGTACTTC. The rearrangement links TRBV6-1 to TRBJ2-7; 8 positions match TRBD1. CDR1 and CDR2 from the germline V gene are MNHNS and SASEGT. Trimming took 2 bases from V and 6 from J; bases not matched to a gene: 9. The CDR3 runs to 15 residues.

The chain couples TRBV5-1 to TRBJ1-2, with no clear D. Germline V lookup: CDR1 SGHRS, CDR2 YFSETQ. The V and J ends lost 0 bases and 4 bases respectively, with 13 bases between them. The CDR3 is 15 residues long. CDR3 sequence: CASSLGGGSSYGYTF. The CDR3 coding sequence is TGCGCCAGCAGCTTGGGGGGAGGGTCCTCCTATGGCTACACCTTC.

CDR3 amino acids: CASSTQGGYEQYF. The CDR3 nucleotides are TGTGCCAGTAGTACTCAGGGTGGGTACGAGCAGTACTTC. The chain links TRBV19 to TRBJ2-7, with D tentatively TRBD1 (5 bases). Germline V gene sequence: CDR1 LNHDA, CDR2 SQIVND (reference sequence). V gave up 4 bases and J gave up 4 bases, with 11 bases separating them. There are 13 residues in the CDR3.

The chain couples TRBV28 to TRBJ2-7; perhaps TRBD1 as D (6 bases). The germline V gene has CDR1 MDHEN and CDR2 SYDVKM. The CDR3 is 14 residues long. V lost 6 bases to trimming and J lost 9 bases, with 21 bases between them. CDR3 sequence: CASSPGTSSLWQYF. The CDR3 DNA reads TGTGCCAGCAGCCCCGGGACATCCTCCTTGTGGCAGTACTTC.

This chain uses TRBV2 with TRBJ2-3; TRBD1 matches 8 bases. The ends lost 7 bases at V and 6 bases at J; junction bases unmatched: 9. Germline lookup yields CDR1 SNHLY and CDR2 FYNNEI. The CDR3 is 14 residues long. DNA of the CDR3: TGTGCCAGCATTCGCGACAGGGGATTGGATACGCAGTATTTT. Translation gives CASIRDRGLDTQYF.

The rearrangement links TRBV2 to TRBJ2-1; possible D gene TRBD2, 6 bases. V was clipped by 4 bases and J by 8 bases, with 18 bases between them. There are 15 residues in the CDR3. The germline gives CDR1 SNHLY, CDR2 FYNNEI. CDR3 sequence (DNA): TGTGCCAGCAGTGGCCTAAGGACTACTGGACATGAGCAGTTCTTC. It yields the protein CASSGLRTTGHEQFF. Complete variable domain (other parts from reference TRBV2 and TRBJ2-1): EPEVTQTPSHQVTQMGQEVILRCVPISNHLYFYWYRQILGQKVEFLVSFYNNEISEKSEIFDDQFSVERPDGSNFTLKIRSTKLEDSAMYFCASSGLRTTGHEQFFGPGTRLTVL.

V usage is TRBV29-1 and J usage is TRBJ1-1; 9 positions agree with TRBD1. The J segment lost 6 bases and the V segment lost 7 bases, leaving 18 bases of the junction unmatched. The CDR3 consists of 16 residues. The germline V gene has CDR1 SQVTM and CDR2 ANQGSEA. DNA of the CDR3: TGCAGCGCTACGGCTCCGGGGGGACAGGGTAGCCCTGAAGCTTTCTTT. It codes for CSATAPGGQGSPEAFF.

This clone was seen once. The chain carries TRBV21-1 and TRBJ2-3; the table's D call, TRBD1, has no DNA check behind it. TRBV21-1 is reported as a pseudogene. This CDR3 is 17 amino acids long. The CDR3 DNA is TGTGCCAGCAGCAAAATGGGCCGACCGCCCTTCACAGATACGCAGTATTTT. It is translated as CASSKMGRPPFTDTQYF.

This chain uses TRBV6-5 with TRBJ1-5; D might be TRBD1 (5 bases). V shed 4 bases and J shed 7 bases, with 14 bases lying between them. Germline V gene lookup returns CDR1 MNHEY and CDR2 SVGAGI. CDR3 length: 14 amino acids. The CDR3 reads CASSSGGYGQPQHF. CDR3 nucleotide sequence: TGTGCCAGCAGTTCCGGGGGTTACGGACAGCCCCAGCATTTT.